This TCR beta chain was observed in a study of metastatic and nonmetastatic thyroid tumors. Background on the study: Repertoires of blood and of tissue (tumor or nodule) from malignant and benign thyroid patients were compared.

Notes on the study in general: TCR beta diversity was reportedly significantly higher in malignant thyroid tumors than benign nodules, in blood and tumor.

TCRdb called clones again from the PCR reads with MiXCR. This table has about 70,000 clones, around 20% appearing once. From germline, CDR1 is SNHLY and CDR2 FYNNEI. This CDR3 spans 13 amino acids. V dropped 7 bases and J dropped 5; count of bases not matched to a gene: 2. None of the patients had undergone any treatment ahead of thyroid surgery. This clone was recorded at least ten times. Its antigen remains unknown. Sample: blood. This sequence was found in a female donor with papillary thyroid cancer or a benign thyroid nodule (not recorded which). Some clones in this sample may be carry-over from other donors' samples. The chain recombines TRBV2 with TRBJ2-5, with 12 bases identical to TRBD2. The CDR3 coding sequence is TGTGCCAGCAAAACTAGCGGGGGGGAGACCCAGTACTTC. As protein: CASKTSGGETQYF.